One and the same sample provided the 3 T cell receptor beta chains below, sequenced in a study of blood T cell repertoires in COVID-19. Sequenced by immunoSEQ multiplex PCR; TCRdb stores in-frame clones only, minus some. The data contain approximately 77,000 clones, over 85% of them singletons. The material sequenced was peripheral blood. Receptor source: a man aged 50-60 years with active COVID-19.

The chain joins TRBV28 to TRBJ2-7, with 9 bases fitting TRBD1. This CDR3 has 15 residues. Germline V gene data show CDR1 as MDHEN and CDR2 as SYDVKM. Trimming took 9 bases from V and 6 from J; bases not matched to a gene: 15. This CDR3 is CASRTQGAVSGEQYF. In DNA, the CDR3 is TGTGCCAGTCGAACACAGGGGGCGGTCAGTGGCGAGCAGTACTTC.

V is TRBV2 and J is TRBJ1-6; D might be TRBD1 (6 bases). The CDR3 is made up of 15 amino acids. The germline gives CDR1 SNHLY, CDR2 FYNNEI. Trimming left V 5 bases short and J 9 bases short, with 17 bases between. The CDR3 sequence: CASSPGVGGGSPLHF. The CDR3 nucleotides read TGTGCCAGCAGTCCCGGGGTAGGGGGGGGTTCACCCCTCCACTTT. The variable domain in full, with the rest retrieved from reference TRBV2 and TRBJ1-6, is EPEVTQTPSHQVTQMGQEVILRCVPISNHLYFYWYRQILGQKVEFLVSFYNNEISEKSEIFDDQFSVERPDGSNFTLKIRSTKLEDSAMYFCASSPGVGGGSPLHFGNGTRLTVT.

The chain couples TRBV4-2 to TRBJ2-3, with TRBD2 matching over 12 bases. CDR3 size: 18 residues. Trimming cost V 4 bases and J 2 bases; bases outside gene matches: 10. Germline loops: CDR1 LGHNA, CDR2 YNFKEQ. This CDR3 is CASSLMTSGGAATDTQYF. CDR3 bases: TGTGCCAGCAGCCTCATGACTAGCGGGGGAGCGGCCACAGATACGCAGTATTTT.